The present T cell receptor (beta chain) was sequenced within a study of molecular identifiers for immune sequencing clone quantification (dated by TCRdb to 2016 to 2019). Broadly, across the study: For a replicate experiment, RNA from around 20,000 or 100,000 naive CD8 T cells was divided into five aliquots, of which four were sequenced. This methods study benchmarked molecular-identifier clustering-based TCR repertoire sequencing (MIDCIRS) and TCR RNA copy counting, using CD8 T cells to do so.

The germline V gene (reference sequence) gives CDR1 as DFQATT and CDR2 as SNEGSKA. V and J are trimmed by 3 bases and 7 bases, and the gene matches miss 7 bases of the junction. The CDR3 runs 13 amino acids, cysteine and phenylalanine included. The sequence is cut down to CDR3 DNA, 39 bases in frame from base 1. Libraries of naive CD8 T cells were generated from roughly 21,000 to 960,000 sorted cells, with 10%, 30% or 50% of the purified RNA used. Naive CD8 T cells were FACS-sorted as CD8+CD4-CCR7+CD45RA+ on a BD FACSAria II into RLT Plus buffer. To test detection sensitivity, Jurkat RNA equal to ten TCR copies was added to samples of 20,000-1,000,000 naive CD8 T cells. Enrichment of CD8 T cells was done with RosetteSep CD8+ T Cell Enrichment Cocktail plus Ficoll-Paque, and ACK red cell lysis came afterward. The library was obtained by PCR. Instrument used: NextSeq 500. Bulk TCR libraries were generated as previously described, with the TCR primers listed in Table S5 used. The Qiagen AllPrep DNA/RNA kit was used to purify total RNA. Before analysis, reads from multiple sequencing runs of the same library were pooled. The source study handled its data this way. Reads were retained only if the reads had an exact TCR constant sequence, and the retained reads were trimmed to 150 nt and grouped according to their 12-nt molecular barcodes. Reads inside each barcode group were sub-clustered using a 15% Levenshtein threshold, and a quality-weighted consensus sequence was constructed for each RNA molecule. Non-functional sequences were excluded, and lower-count sequences lying one edit away from another sequence were also excluded. Based on a fit of two negative binomial distributions, barcode sub-clusters having less than 20% of the maximum read count were discarded. In TCRdb, the public reads were trimmed at Q25 with fastp and aligned with MiXCR, with productive beta chains retained. Identical CDR3 protein sequences are pooled into one entry, listed with their most common genes and DNA. TCRdb, rather than the study authors, made the V and J calls. The sample table lists 100,000 or so distinct CDR3 sequences, roughly a third of them with a count of one. 4% to 4.5% of the sample is in the top ten clones.

To note about this clonotype: It has no known antigen specificity. Within one base of it there is no much larger clone, and no base qualities were kept.

Broader findings and caveats from the paper: Spiked-in Jurkat TCR RNA (around nine copies' worth), which is not part of the donor repertoire, was contained in the naive libraries. When barcode sub-clustering was left out, chimeric consensus sequences inflated TCR diversity, with chimeras reaching as high as 47%. In CMV-specific effector cells, clones with more than 20 RNA copies contained over 99% of molecules, whereas in naive cells such clones contained under 1% of molecules. A single cell's worth of spiked-in Jurkat TCR RNA was reported detectable even among one million naive CD8 T cells. Modeling estimated about three recovered TCR RNA copies per cell, compared with about 10 by digital PCR, which implies 30% to 35% capture efficiency. Identical TCR molecules sharing a barcode could cause highly expanded clone sizes to be underestimated.

The receptor comes from a human donor in good health. Some libraries in this study had Jurkat cell RNA spiked in. The sample was naive CD8+ T cells from blood, with Jurkat cell RNA spiked in. The cell subset or site label corresponds to: FACS-sorted CD8+CD4-CCR7+CD45RA+ naive T cells. The chain is assembled from TRBV20-1 and TRBJ2-5, and 8 junction bases match TRBD2. The CDR3 protein sequence reads: CSARPGLVGTQYF. The bases are TGCAGTGCTAGGCCGGGACTAGTCGGGACCCAGTACTTC.